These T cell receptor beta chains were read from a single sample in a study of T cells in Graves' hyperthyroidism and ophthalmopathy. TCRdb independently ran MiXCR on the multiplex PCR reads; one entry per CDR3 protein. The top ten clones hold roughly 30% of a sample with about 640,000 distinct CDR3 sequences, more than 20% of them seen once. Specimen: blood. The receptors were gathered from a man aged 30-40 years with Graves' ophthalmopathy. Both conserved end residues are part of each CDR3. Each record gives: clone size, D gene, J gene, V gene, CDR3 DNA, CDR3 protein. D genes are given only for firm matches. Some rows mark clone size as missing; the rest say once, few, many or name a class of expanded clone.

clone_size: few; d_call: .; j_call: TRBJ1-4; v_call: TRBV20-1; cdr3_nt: TGCAGTGCTAGACCAAGTAGTGAAAAACTGTTTTTT; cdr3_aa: CSARPSSEKLFF
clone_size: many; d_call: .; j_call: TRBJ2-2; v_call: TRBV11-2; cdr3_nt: TGTGCCAGCAGCTTATCGCGGACTCTTACATTCACCGGGGAGCTGTTTTTT; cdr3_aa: CASSLSRTLTFTGELFF
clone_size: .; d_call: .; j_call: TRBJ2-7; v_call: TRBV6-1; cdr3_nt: TGTGCCAGCAGCCCATTTTCCGCGGGTCCCTACGAGCAGTACTTC; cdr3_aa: CASSPFSAGPYEQYF
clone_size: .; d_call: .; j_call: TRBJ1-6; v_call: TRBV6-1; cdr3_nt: TGTGCCAGCATCCCAGGTGTGGCGGCCAGCTCCTATAATTCACCCCTCCACTTT; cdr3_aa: CASIPGVAASSYNSPLHF
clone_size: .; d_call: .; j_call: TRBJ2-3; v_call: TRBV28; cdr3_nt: TGTGCCTCAATCTTGGGGTCGTCTGCAGACACGCAGTATTTT; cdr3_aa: CASILGSSADTQYF
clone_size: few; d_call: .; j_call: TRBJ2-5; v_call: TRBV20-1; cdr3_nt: TGCAGTGCTAGAGATTTCAGGACGCAAGAGACCCAGTACTTC; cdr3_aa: CSARDFRTQETQYF
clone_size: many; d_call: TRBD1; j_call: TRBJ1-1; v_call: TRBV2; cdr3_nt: TGTGCCAGCAGCACAGGGGCTGAAGCTTTCTTT; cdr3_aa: CASSTGAEAFF
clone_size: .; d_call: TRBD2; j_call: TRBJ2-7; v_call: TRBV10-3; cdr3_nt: TGTGCCATCAGTGAGCTGGCGGGACTAGCGGGAGGGGGCGGCGAGCAGTACTTC; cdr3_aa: CAISELAGLAGGGGEQYF
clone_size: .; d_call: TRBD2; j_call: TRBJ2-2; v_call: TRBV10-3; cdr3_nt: TGTGCCATCACAGGGACTAGCGGGGCCGGGGAGCTGTTTTTT; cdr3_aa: CAITGTSGAGELFF
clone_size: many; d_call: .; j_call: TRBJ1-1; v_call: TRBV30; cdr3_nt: TGTGCCTGGAGTGTTACAGCAATGAACACTGAAGCTTTCTTT; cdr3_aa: CAWSVTAMNTEAFF
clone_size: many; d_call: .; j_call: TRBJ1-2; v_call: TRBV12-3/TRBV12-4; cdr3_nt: TGTGCCAGCAGTTTATTAGACAGGCTCTATGGCTACACCTTC; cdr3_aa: CASSLLDRLYGYTF
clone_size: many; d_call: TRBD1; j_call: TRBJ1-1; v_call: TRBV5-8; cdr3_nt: TGTGCCAGCTGGACAGGTAGCACTGAAGCTTTCTTT; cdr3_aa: CASWTGSTEAFF
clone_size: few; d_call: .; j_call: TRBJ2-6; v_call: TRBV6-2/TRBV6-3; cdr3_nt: TGTGCTGGAGCTGGGGCCAACGTCCTGACTTTC; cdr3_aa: CAGAGANVLTF
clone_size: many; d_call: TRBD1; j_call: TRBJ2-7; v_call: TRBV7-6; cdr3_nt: TGTGCCAGCAGCTTAGACCGGGACAGCTACGAGCAGTACTTC; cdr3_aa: CASSLDRDSYEQYF